This entry describes one T cell receptor (beta chain). The data originate from a study of blood T cell repertoires in COVID-19. Study background: Italy, Spain and the United States were the sources of the convalescent and acute COVID-19 samples. PBMCs, B-cell-depleted T cells, or T cells provided the cDNA or gDNA that made up the material.

The CDR3 length is 16 residues. The junction had 6 bases not matched to a gene; V was cut back by 0 bases and J by 4 bases. Germline assignment: CDR1 MGHRA and CDR2 YSYEKL. Seattle patients were enrolled while actively infected and followed longitudinally. Original analysis: Nucleated cell number was recorded as an estimate derived from reference gene primer amplification. Using immunoSEQ multiplex PCR, the repertoire was profiled, and TCRdb retains in-frame clones only, with some absent. Clone size and V and J calls were adopted from that table, with D and trimming inferred from the DNA. The table includes approximately 500,000 clones, roughly 87% detected once.

This TCR was sampled from a man aged 18 to 30 with COVID-19, enrolled during active disease. J is TRBJ1-5 and V is TRBV4-1, with TRBD1 matching over 7 bases. The specimen sequenced was peripheral blood. CDR3 nucleotides: TGCGCCAGCAGCCAAGATCCGGCGACAGGGAATCAGCCCCAGCATTTT. Residues: CASSQDPATGNQPQHF.